This TCR beta chain was obtained from a study of beta chain features in type 1 diabetes. Overall study findings and caveats: More deletions and fewer insertions at VDJ junctions were found in patients with type 1 diabetes.

Expressed TCRB transcripts were sequenced because the entire RNA isolate underwent reverse transcription. TCRdb's table, derived via immunoSEQ multiplex PCR, lists solely in-frame clones and lacks some. The data show some 400,000 clones, over 13% seen once. V lost 8 bases, J lost 2 bases, and 10 bases stayed unmatched. CDR1 is KGHSH and CDR2 is LQKENI in the germline V gene. The CDR3 contains 16 residues. To note about this clone: Antigen: not known.

This chain connects TRBV18 to TRBJ2-3; 10 nucleotides match TRBD1. Source material: naive CD4+ T cells from blood. The receptor was derived from a woman between 18 and 29 years old in good health. CDR3 amino acids: CASPPGQGTITDTQYF. Written as DNA, the CDR3 is TGTGCCAGCCCTCCGGGACAGGGGACTATCACAGATACGCAGTATTTT.